Listed below are T cell receptor beta chains from one sample, sequenced in a study of cytomegalovirus exposure and HLA in healthy donors. Method: immunoSEQ multiplex PCR; TCRdb's copy keeps in-frame clones and lacks some. In total, the table holds approximately 130,000 clones. The material sequenced was PBMCs. These receptors were collected from a woman aged 55-69 years in good health and CMV-seronegative. CDR3s leave out the opening cysteine and the closing phenylalanine or tryptophan.

V	CDR3
TRBV6-6	ASDRSPQETQY
TRBV19	ASSMGLAGPSSYNEQF
TRBV19	ASSIRQVLF
TRBV5-1	ASSPTSGGRTSTDTQY
TRBV15	ATRTGTGGNQPQH
TRBV28	ASSVDTDANYGYT
TRBV10-3	AITKAVNTGELF
TRBV6-6	ASGDRGVADTQY
TRBV4-1	ASSQERSGFSSRNEKLF
TRBV7-9	ASSLGQREQY
TRBV7-2	ASSLVPDTSYEQY
TRBV15	ATSRDPGDGYEAF
TRBV19	ASSQSGNSYEQY
TRBV30	AWSGRDNNEKLF
TRBV6-5	ASSSGTGDYEQY
TRBV7-2	ASSLLDSNQPQH
TRBV6-5	ASSRRQGAMNEQF
TRBV5-1	ASSLGQSHSPLH
TRBV11-2	ASSLISYEQF
TRBV11-1	ASSLISFNYEQY
TRBV6-5	ASSRGSNQPQH
TRBV29-1	SVRAGGVPEQY
TRBV27	ASSLSGDRRGREQY
TRBV27	ASRTTGSGVTGELF
TRBV2	ASSDFDRMNTEAF
TRBV9	ASSPGTAYNEQF
TRBV5-1	ASSFRTLARGNEKLF
TRBV28	ASSPESDRETLH
TRBV5-1	ASSLTGGFLTQETQY
TRBV28	ASSGVTGELF
TRBV5-1	ASSLAKGLGAHTQY
TRBV5-1	ASSNRGQYNEQF
TRBV28	ASSFPRTGIAEAF
TRBV4-2	ASSGETSGRRGDTQY
TRBV19	ASTPRDRSGYT
TRBV28	AIKGQGIYGYT
TRBV27	ASSSLPPLAGISYEQY
TRBV5-1	ASTREGGGRNEQF
TRBV19	ASCEGQNYNEQF
TRBV19	ASSIGGGHTGELF
TRBV6-1	ASRRTGVTPQF